These 9 T cell receptor beta chains came from one sample sequenced in a study of blood T cell repertoires in COVID-19. Assay used: immunoSEQ multiplex PCR; TCRdb lists only in-frame clones, some missing. The sample lists 93,000 or so clones; roughly 87% were seen once. The material sequenced was peripheral blood. The receptors were gathered from a human donor in a cohort sampled during active COVID-19.

This sequence joins TRBV10-3 and TRBJ1-1; 8 positions agree with TRBD1. Per the germline V gene, CDR1 is ENHRY and CDR2 is SYGVKD. With V trimmed by 2 bases and J by 1 base, 3 bases remained unmatched. There are 15 residues in the CDR3. CDR3 bases: TGTGCCATCAGTGAGCCAGGACAGGGGAACACTGAAGCTTTCTTT. It encodes CAISEPGQGNTEAFF.

This clone was detected once. The chain has TRBV5-1 and TRBJ1-5, with a tentative D call TRBD1 (5 bases). This CDR3 region has 15 residues. Germline V gene lookup returns CDR1 SGHRS and CDR2 YFSETQ. Trimming removed 3 bases at V and 6 bases at J, with 16 bases between. As DNA, the CDR3 is TGCGCCAGCAGCTACGGAGTGGGGCGAGGTCAGCCCCAGCATTTT. Encoded protein: CASSYGVGRGQPQHF.

The chain links TRBV3-1 (or the pseudogene TRBV3-2) to TRBJ2-3; 13 bases map to TRBD2. The V segment lost 6 bases and the J segment 2 bases; nucleotides outside the gene matches: 5. The V gene's germline CDR1 is LGHDT and CDR2 YNNKEL (reference sequence). The CDR3 contains 16 residues. DNA for the CDR3: TGTGCCAGCAGACGACTAGCGGGGGGCGCCACAGATACGCAGTATTTT. It translates to CASRRLAGGATDTQYF.

The rearrangement links TRBV19 to TRBJ2-7; 8 bases are a match to TRBD1. This CDR3 is built from 15 residues. After removal of 6 bases from V and 3 bases from J, the junction contained 10 bases not matched to a gene. CDR1 is LNHDA, CDR2 SQIVND, per germline (reference sequence). The CDR3 reads CASSEPRTGSYEQYF. In DNA, the CDR3 is TGTGCCAGTAGCGAGCCCAGGACAGGGAGCTACGAGCAGTACTTC.

The chain uses TRBV5-6 and TRBJ2-3; TRBD2 is a possible D gene (6 bases). Germline V gene lookup returns CDR1 SGHDT and CDR2 YYEEEE. This CDR3 comprises 15 residues. Trimming removed 4 bases at V and 0 bases at J, with 12 bases between. The CDR3 here is CASSTPGASTDTQYF. CDR3 DNA: TGTGCCAGCAGCACCCCGGGAGCCAGCACAGATACGCAGTATTTT.

The genes are TRBV7-3 and TRBJ1-3; TRBD1 matches at 7 bases. V was clipped by 7 bases and J by 4 bases; unmatched bases: 4. Per germline, CDR1 SGHTA and CDR2 FQGTGA. The CDR3 length is 13 residues. CDR3 DNA: TGTGCCAGCATCCTGGACAGGGGAAACACCATATATTTT. Its translation: CASILDRGNTIYF.

This chain joins TRBV19 and TRBJ2-1, with a weak D call TRBD2 (5 bases). Germline CDR1 LNHDA, CDR2 SQIVND (reference sequence). The length of the CDR3 is 15 residues. Trimming left V 0 bases short and J 6 bases short, with 12 bases between. CDR3 nucleotides: TGTGCCAGTAGTATAGAGGCTAGCAGGACCAATGAGCAGTTCTTC. Translated, it gives CASSIEASRTNEQFF.

The CDR3 protein is CASAPWTTGTGKETQYF. The CDR3 nucleotides are TGTGCCAGTGCCCCATGGACCACCGGGACAGGGAAAGAGACCCAGTACTTC. The gene calls are TRBV19 and TRBJ2-5; 9 nucleotides align to TRBD1. Losses at the gene ends were 8 bases for V and 3 bases for J; bases not matched to a gene: 16. Germline loops: CDR1 LNHDA, CDR2 SQIVND (reference sequence). The CDR3 spans 17 residues.

The J gene is TRBJ2-7, the V gene TRBV19; 8 nucleotides align to TRBD2. With V trimmed by 4 bases and J by 3 bases, 11 bases remained unmatched. The CDR3 spans 16 residues. CDR1 is LNHDA, CDR2 SQIVND, per germline (reference sequence). Here the CDR3 DNA reads TGTGCCAGTAGTACCCCCTACGGGGGGGCTGGCTACGAGCAGTACTTC. Amino acids: CASSTPYGGAGYEQYF.